These 10 T cell receptor beta chains came from one sample sequenced in a study of blood T cell repertoires in COVID-19. The data were produced by immunoSEQ multiplex PCR, yet TCRdb's version contains in-frame clones alone and is incomplete. The table records roughly 120,000 clones, 75% to 90% of them present only once. Material: peripheral blood. These receptors were taken from a human donor in a cohort sampled during active COVID-19.

V gene TRBV4-1 combines with J gene TRBJ2-7, with D maybe TRBD1 (6 bases). This CDR3 region has 14 residues. CDR1 and CDR2 (germline): MGHRA, YSYEKL. V gave up 1 base and J gave up 3 bases, with 10 bases separating them. In DNA form, the CDR3 reads TGCGCCAGCAGCCAAGGGACAGTGAACTACGAGCAGTACTTC. Translating it yields CASSQGTVNYEQYF.

The chain carries TRBV5-1 and TRBJ2-3; 11 bases line up with TRBD2. The length of the CDR3 is 17 residues. J lost 2 bases, V lost 0 bases, and 5 bases had no gene match. Germline V lookup: CDR1 SGHRS, CDR2 YFSETQ. The CDR3 sequence: CASSLGRSGRDTDTQYF. The CDR3 coding sequence is TGCGCCAGCAGCTTGGGTCGTAGCGGGAGGGACACAGATACGCAGTATTTT.

This rearrangement joins TRBV11-2 to TRBJ2-7, with TRBD2 matching 8 bases. Germline V CDR1 and CDR2: SGHAT, FQNNGV. The J segment lost 9 bases and the V segment lost 4 bases, leaving 14 bases of the junction unmatched. CDR3 length: 15 residues. The CDR3 sequence is CASSSFREGKLWQYF. CDR3 sequence (DNA): TGTGCCAGCAGCTCATTCCGGGAGGGGAAGCTTTGGCAGTACTTC.

The rearrangement uses TRBV5-1 and TRBJ2-1; 8 bases line up with TRBD1. Germline values: CDR1 SGHRS, CDR2 YFSETQ. This CDR3 has 14 amino acids. V shed 4 bases and J 5 bases; nucleotides not matched to a gene: 5. The CDR3 coding sequence is TGCGCCAGCAGCCCAGGGACAGGAGACAATGAGCAGTTCTTC. Its protein is CASSPGTGDNEQFF.

The V call is TRBV21-1, the J call TRBJ2-7; the D call in the table, TRBD2, was not verified against the DNA. TRBV21-1 is a known pseudogene. This CDR3 is 17 amino acids long. DNA for the CDR3: TGTGCCAGCAGCTTCCATTCCGGGACTAGCGGGAGGTACGAGCAGTACTTC. Encoded protein: CASSFHSGTSGRYEQYF.

The chain links TRBV5-5 to TRBJ1-2; no definite D call. CDR1 and CDR2 from the germline V gene are SGHKS and YYEKEE (reference sequence). V lost 4 bases, J lost 1 base, and 5 bases lay in between. This CDR3 spans 12 amino acids. CDR3 sequence reads: CASSPSNYGYTF. The CDR3 coding sequence is TGTGCCAGCAGCCCTAGTAACTATGGCTACACCTTC.

The V gene is TRBV12-5, the J gene TRBJ1-5; maybe TRBD1 (5 bases). Deletions cut 0 bases from V and 0 bases from J, with 12 bases between. There are 17 residues in the CDR3. Per germline, CDR1 LGHNT and CDR2 FRNRAP. This CDR3 is CASGLVQVDRSNQPQHF. The CDR3 DNA reads as TGTGCTAGTGGTTTGGTACAGGTAGACCGTAGCAATCAGCCCCAGCATTTT.

The chain is built from TRBV2 and TRBJ1-1; the match to TRBD1 covers 8 bases. Trimming removed 2 bases from V and 0 bases from J; junction bases left unmatched: 5. Germline CDR1 is SNHLY and CDR2 is FYNNEI. The CDR3 has 16 residues. The CDR3 DNA reads as TGTGCCAGCAGTGAACAGGGGGCGGGGATGAACACTGAAGCTTTCTTT. Its protein product is CASSEQGAGMNTEAFF.

The J gene is TRBJ2-1, the V gene TRBV5-1; 13 bases line up with TRBD2. Germline lookup yields CDR1 SGHRS and CDR2 YFSETQ. Germline trimming cut 1 base from V and 9 bases from J; bases unmatched to any gene: 10. The CDR3 runs 17 residues. CDR3 protein: CASSLPGLAGVPTEQFF. CDR3 sequence (DNA): TGCGCCAGCAGCTTGCCAGGACTAGCGGGAGTCCCTACTGAGCAGTTCTTC.

This clone was observed a handful of times. V usage is TRBV4-1 and J usage is TRBJ2-7; 7 nucleotides align to TRBD1. Unmatched junction bases numbered 2, after V lost 1 base and J lost 2 bases. This CDR3 contains 14 residues. Germline assignment: CDR1 MGHRA and CDR2 YSYEKL. CDR3 loop: CASSQVTGPYEQYF. The CDR3 bases are TGCGCCAGCAGCCAAGTGACAGGGCCCTACGAGCAGTACTTC.